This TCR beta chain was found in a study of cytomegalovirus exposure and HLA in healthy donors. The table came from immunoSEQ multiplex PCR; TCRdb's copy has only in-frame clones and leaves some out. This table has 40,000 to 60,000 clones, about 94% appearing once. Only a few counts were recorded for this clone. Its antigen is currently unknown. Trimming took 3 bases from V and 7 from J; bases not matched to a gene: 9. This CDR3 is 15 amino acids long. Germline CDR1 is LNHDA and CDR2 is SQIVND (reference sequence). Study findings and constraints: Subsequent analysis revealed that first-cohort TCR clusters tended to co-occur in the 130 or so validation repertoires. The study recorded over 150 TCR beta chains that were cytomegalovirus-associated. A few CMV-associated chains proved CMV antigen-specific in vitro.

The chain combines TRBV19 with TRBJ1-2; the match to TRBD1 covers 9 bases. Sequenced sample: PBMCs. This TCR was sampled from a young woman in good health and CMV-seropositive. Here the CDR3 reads CASSIDLTGGPGYTF. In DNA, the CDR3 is TGTGCCAGTAGTATCGACCTAACAGGGGGCCCTGGCTACACCTTC. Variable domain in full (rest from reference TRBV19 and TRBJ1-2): DGGITQSPKYLFRKEGQNVTLSCEQNLNHDAMYWYRQDPGQGLRLIYYSQIVNDFQKGDIAEGYSVSREKKESFPLTVTSAQKNPTAFYLCASSIDLTGGPGYTFGSGTRLTVV.